This is a list of T cell receptor beta chains from one sample in a study of blood T cell repertoires in COVID-19. Using immunoSEQ multiplex PCR, the repertoire was profiled, and TCRdb retains in-frame clones only, with some absent. This repertoire shows over 200,000 clones, roughly nine tenths found once; its top ten account for 3% to 3.5%. The material sequenced was PBMCs or T cells enriched from blood (not recorded which). These receptors came from a woman aged 50 to 65 in a cohort exposed to, infected with or recovered from COVID-19 (not recorded which). CDR3s include the opening cysteine and the closing phenylalanine or tryptophan. The D gene is left open where the match is weak. Size is omitted from some rows. Given values are once, few, many or a class for expanded clones.

J | V | size | D | DNA | CDR3
TRBJ1-1 | TRBV4-3 | NA | NA | TGCGCCAGCAGCCAAGAGCCCCCCAGGTCCGGTGGGCTGAACACTGAAGCTTTCTTT | CASSQEPPRSGGLNTEAFF
TRBJ2-6 | TRBV7-9 | NA | NA | TGTGCCAGCAGGCCACAAGGGAGGGGGGCCAACGTCCTGACTTTC | CASRPQGRGANVLTF
TRBJ2-7 | TRBV28 | NA | NA | TGTGCCAGCAGTCTCAGTGCAGGGTCGGGTTGGCAGTACTTC | CASSLSAGSGWQYF
TRBJ2-7 | TRBV5-1 | once | NA | TGCGCCAGCAGCTCCCTGGGAGGCGAGCAGTACTTC | CASSSLGGEQYF
TRBJ1-1 | TRBV6-5 | NA | TRBD1 | TGTGCCAGCAGACCACAGGGGATGAACACTGAAGCTTTCTTT | CASRPQGMNTEAFF
TRBJ1-4 | TRBV10-3 | NA | NA | TGTGCCATCAGTGAGTCTGGGAGTGTAGAAAAACTGTTTTTT | CAISESGSVEKLFF
TRBJ1-1 | TRBV10-3 | NA | NA | TGTGCCTCAAGACCCCACTCGGGGGAAAGAGGCACTGAAGCTTTCTTT | CASRPHSGERGTEAFF
TRBJ1-2 | TRBV18 | NA | NA | TGTGCCAGCTCACCACCACGGGGGAGTATTAGTCTACCGCTCCGAGCTAACTATGGCTACACCTTC | CASSPPRGSISLPLRANYGYTF
TRBJ1-1 | TRBV7-9 | few | TRBD1 | TGTGCCAGCAGCTTAGGAGGACAGGCGAACACTGAAGCTTTCTTT | CASSLGGQANTEAFF
TRBJ1-5 | TRBV27 | NA | NA | TGTGCCAGCAGTTCGAAACCGATAACAGGGTTAGGTCAGCCCCAGCATTTT | CASSSKPITGLGQPQHF
TRBJ2-5 | TRBV3-1/TRBV3-2 | NA | NA | TGTGCCAGCGACCAGGGGCTCGGGAAGACCCAGTACTTC | CASDQGLGKTQYF
TRBJ1-5 | TRBV19 | NA | NA | TGTGCCAGTACCTCTAGGGGATTCAATCAGCCCCAGCATTTT | CASTSRGFNQPQHF
TRBJ1-3 | TRBV3-1/TRBV3-2 | once | TRBD1 | TGTGCCAGCAGCCGAGGGACAGGAGCCGGAAACACCATATATTTT | CASSRGTGAGNTIYF
TRBJ1-5 | TRBV5-1 | NA | NA | TGCGCCAGCAGCCCCAGCAGCGGGCAGCCCCAGCATTTT | CASSPSSGQPQHF
TRBJ2-7 | TRBV5-1 | NA | TRBD2 | TGCGCCAGCAGCATAACGTCGGGGGGAAAGTCCTACGAGCAGTACTTC | CASSITSGGKSYEQYF
TRBJ2-3 | TRBV28 | few | NA | TGTGCCAGCAGTTTACACGGGGGACCATTGGGCGGCACAGATACGCAGTATTTT | CASSLHGGPLGGTDTQYF
TRBJ2-7 | TRBV6-2/TRBV6-3 | NA | NA | TGTGCCAGCAGCCCTTTAAGGTCGTCCGGGGAGGAGCAGTACTTC | CASSPLRSSGEEQYF
TRBJ1-2 | TRBV3-1/TRBV3-2 | NA | NA | TGTGCCAGCAGCCAAGAAGGCGGTCGTGGCTACACCTTC | CASSQEGGRGYTF
TRBJ2-5 | TRBV5-1 | once | TRBD2 | TGCGCCAGCAGCCCACCTAGCGGGGATGAGACCCAGTACTTC | CASSPPSGDETQYF
TRBJ2-5 | TRBV5-1 | NA | TRBD1 | TGCGCCAGCAGCGCCGGGACAGGCGCTTCAGAGACCCAGTACTTC | CASSAGTGASETQYF
TRBJ2-1 | TRBV20-1 | NA | NA | TGCAGTGCTAGTCCCGCGGGGGCGGGAGTGGGGCAGTTCTTC | CSASPAGAGVGQFF
TRBJ1-2 | TRBV6-6 | NA | TRBD1 | TGTGCCAGCCCCAGAACCCCAACAGGGGATGGCTACACCTTC | CASPRTPTGDGYTF
TRBJ1-2 | TRBV7-2 | NA | TRBD1 | TGTGCCAGCAGCAATTCAGGGGGCAATGGCTACACCTTC | CASSNSGGNGYTF
TRBJ2-1 | TRBV4-3 | few | NA | TGCGCCAGCAGCCCGGACAGTTTGGGGTACAATGAGCAGTTCTTC | CASSPDSLGYNEQFF
TRBJ1-1 | TRBV29-1 | NA | NA | TGCAGCGTTGCCCCCAGGGTTAACACTGAAGCTTTCTTT | CSVAPRVNTEAFF
TRBJ1-2 | TRBV6-2/TRBV6-3 | NA | NA | TGTGCCAGCAGTCCAGTAAGACCGACAGACGGCTATGGCTACACCTTC | CASSPVRPTDGYGYTF
TRBJ2-1 | TRBV7-2 | NA | NA | TGTGCCAGCAGCTTAGTTGGAGGCAATGAGCAGTTCTTC | CASSLVGGNEQFF
TRBJ2-6 | TRBV3-1/TRBV3-2 | NA | NA | TGTGCCAGCAGCCAAGCTGGGAGCTCTGGGGCCAACGTCCTGACTTTC | CASSQAGSSGANVLTF
TRBJ2-2 | TRBV7-2 | few | NA | TGTGCCAGCAGCTTTGGGGGCTCCGGGGAGCTGTTTTTT | CASSFGGSGELFF
TRBJ2-7 | TRBV7-9 | NA | NA | TGTGCCAGCTCAGGGGTGGGGGCCCACGAGCAGTACTTC | CASSGVGAHEQYF
TRBJ2-1 | TRBV7-9 | once | NA | TGTGCCAGCAGCACCCCCGGACAGTACAATGAGCAGTTCTTC | CASSTPGQYNEQFF
TRBJ2-7 | TRBV7-9 | NA | TRBD1 | TGTGCCAGCAGCCCTCGGACAGGGGGCTACGAGCAGTACTTC | CASSPRTGGYEQYF
TRBJ2-5 | TRBV12-3/TRBV12-4 | once | NA | TGTGCCAGCAGACCTAGCGTCGAGACCCAGTACTTC | CASRPSVETQYF
TRBJ2-1 | TRBV5-6 | few | NA | TGTGCCAGCAGCTTGTTGACGGAGTGGCAGACCCACAATGAGCAGTTCTTC | CASSLLTEWQTHNEQFF
TRBJ1-2 | TRBV10-2 | few | TRBD1 | TGCGCCAGCACCGACAGGGTTGGCTACACCTTC | CASTDRVGYTF
TRBJ2-2 | TRBV6-4 | few | TRBD1 | TGTGCCAGCAGTGACTCGGGGGACAGTTACACCGGGGAGCTGTTTTTT | CASSDSGDSYTGELFF
TRBJ1-4 | TRBV5-1 | NA | TRBD1 | TGCGCCAGCAGCGTCCAGGGACAGACAGAAAATGAAAAACTGTTTTTT | CASSVQGQTENEKLFF
TRBJ2-3 | TRBV12-3/TRBV12-4 | once | TRBD2 | TGTGCCAGCAGCTTGGGAGGGACCACGCAGTATTTT | CASSLGGTTQYF
TRBJ2-3 | TRBV7-9 | NA | NA | TGTGCCAGCAGCTTATCCGCTGCGGCAGATACGCAGTATTTT | CASSLSAAADTQYF
TRBJ2-7 | TRBV7-6 | NA | NA | TGTGCCAGCAGCTTAGCGCGTCAGGCCGAGCAGTACTTC | CASSLARQAEQYF
TRBJ1-1 | TRBV11-2 | once | NA | TGTGCCAGCAGCTCAGTGGGCCAGGGGCGGTCTGGTGAAGCTTTCTTT | CASSSVGQGRSGEAFF
TRBJ1-4 | TRBV6-5 | NA | NA | TGTGCCAGCAGTAGCCCTGAAAAACTGTTTTTT | CASSSPEKLFF